The text below deals with one T cell receptor (beta chain). This entry is derived from a study of blood T cell repertoires in COVID-19. In the original analysis: Amplification from reference gene primers served as the basis for estimated nucleated cell counts. The repertoire was sequenced with immunoSEQ multiplex PCR; TCRdb's copy has only in-frame clones and lacks some. The DNA was the basis for D and trimming; V, J and clone size are from that table. Of fewer than 300,000 clones in the sample, roughly 88% are singletons; the top ten hold under 3%. The CDR3 has 15 amino acids. The germline gives CDR1 MNHEY, CDR2 SMNVEV (reference sequence). Trimming shortened V by 2 bases and J by 4 bases, and 12 bases separated the two germline ends.

This chain joins TRBV27 and TRBJ1-5; D is uncertain. Sequencing used PBMCs or T cells enriched from blood (not recorded which). The TCR was taken from a woman aged 40 to 49 with acute COVID-19. CDR3 DNA: TGTGCCAGCAGTTTAAGTGCGGGGTATAATCAGCCCCAGCATTTT. This codes for CASSLSAGYNQPQHF.